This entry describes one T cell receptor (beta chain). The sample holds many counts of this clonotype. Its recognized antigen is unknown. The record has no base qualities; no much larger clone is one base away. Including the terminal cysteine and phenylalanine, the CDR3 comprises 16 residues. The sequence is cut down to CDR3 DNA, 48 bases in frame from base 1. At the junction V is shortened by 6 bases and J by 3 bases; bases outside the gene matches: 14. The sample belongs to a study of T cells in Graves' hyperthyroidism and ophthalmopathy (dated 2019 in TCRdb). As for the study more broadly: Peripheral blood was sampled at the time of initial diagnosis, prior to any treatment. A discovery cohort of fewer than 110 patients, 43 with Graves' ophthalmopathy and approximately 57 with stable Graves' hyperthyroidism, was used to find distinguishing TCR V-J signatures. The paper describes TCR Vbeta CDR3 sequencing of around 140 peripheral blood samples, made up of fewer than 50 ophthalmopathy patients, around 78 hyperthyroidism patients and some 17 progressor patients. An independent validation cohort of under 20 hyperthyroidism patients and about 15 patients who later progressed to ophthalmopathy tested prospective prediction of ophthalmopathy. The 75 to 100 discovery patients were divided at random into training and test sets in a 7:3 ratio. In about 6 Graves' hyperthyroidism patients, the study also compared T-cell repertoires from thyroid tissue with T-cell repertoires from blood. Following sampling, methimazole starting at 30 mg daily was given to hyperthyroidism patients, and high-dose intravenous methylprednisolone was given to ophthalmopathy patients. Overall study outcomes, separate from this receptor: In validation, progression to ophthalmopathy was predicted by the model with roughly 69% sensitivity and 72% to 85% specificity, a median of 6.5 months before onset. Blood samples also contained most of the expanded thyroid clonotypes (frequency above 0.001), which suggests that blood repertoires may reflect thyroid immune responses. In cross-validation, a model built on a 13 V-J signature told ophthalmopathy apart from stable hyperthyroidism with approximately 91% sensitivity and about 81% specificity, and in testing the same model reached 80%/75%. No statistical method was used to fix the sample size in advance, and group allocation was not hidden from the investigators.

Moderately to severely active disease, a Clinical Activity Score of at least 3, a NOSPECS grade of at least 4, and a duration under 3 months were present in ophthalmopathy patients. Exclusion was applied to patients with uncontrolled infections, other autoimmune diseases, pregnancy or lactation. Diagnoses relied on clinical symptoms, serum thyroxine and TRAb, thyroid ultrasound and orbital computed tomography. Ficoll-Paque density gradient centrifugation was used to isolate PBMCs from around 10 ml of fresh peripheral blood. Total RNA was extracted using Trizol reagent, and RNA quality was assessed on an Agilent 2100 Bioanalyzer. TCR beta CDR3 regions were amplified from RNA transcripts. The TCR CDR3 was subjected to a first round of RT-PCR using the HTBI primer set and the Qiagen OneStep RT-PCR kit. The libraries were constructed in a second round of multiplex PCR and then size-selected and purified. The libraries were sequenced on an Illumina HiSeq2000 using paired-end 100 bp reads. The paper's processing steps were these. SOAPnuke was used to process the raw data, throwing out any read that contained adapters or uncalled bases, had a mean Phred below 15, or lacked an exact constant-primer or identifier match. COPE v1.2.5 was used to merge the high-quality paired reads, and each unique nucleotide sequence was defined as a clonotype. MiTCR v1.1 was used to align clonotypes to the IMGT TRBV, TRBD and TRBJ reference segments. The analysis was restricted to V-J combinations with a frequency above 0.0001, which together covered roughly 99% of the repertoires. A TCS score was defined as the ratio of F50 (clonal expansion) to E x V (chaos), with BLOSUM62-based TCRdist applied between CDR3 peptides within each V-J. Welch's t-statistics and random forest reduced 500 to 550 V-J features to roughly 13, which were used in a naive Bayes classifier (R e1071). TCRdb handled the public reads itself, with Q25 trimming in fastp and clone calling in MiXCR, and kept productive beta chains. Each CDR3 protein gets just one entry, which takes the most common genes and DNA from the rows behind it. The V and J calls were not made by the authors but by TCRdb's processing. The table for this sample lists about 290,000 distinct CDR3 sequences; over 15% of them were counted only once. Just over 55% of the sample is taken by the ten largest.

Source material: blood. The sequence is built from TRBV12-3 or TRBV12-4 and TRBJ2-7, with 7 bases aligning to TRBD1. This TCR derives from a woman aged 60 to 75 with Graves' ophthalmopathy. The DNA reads TGTGCCAGCAGGGGTGGGACAGCGGAGGATTTCTACGAGCAGTACTTC. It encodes CASRGGTAEDFYEQYF.